This TCR beta chain stems from a study of early T cells in non-severe SARS-CoV-2 infection. TCRdb redid the calling of the 5' RACE reads with MiXCR, one entry per CDR3 protein. This sample carries some 48,000 distinct CDR3 sequences, roughly 4.5% of them seen once, and the ten largest clones take 5.5% to 6.5%. Germline CDR1 and CDR2: SNHLY and FYNNEI. There are 13 residues in the CDR3. After removal of 9 bases from V and 0 bases from J, the junction contained 4 bases not matched to a gene. This clonotype was seen at least ten times. This TCR was sampled from an adult who was a healthcare worker with PCR-confirmed SARS-CoV-2 infection or an uninfected control (not recorded which). Sequencing input: whole blood. The chain carries TRBV2 and TRBJ2-5, with 7 bases fitting TRBD2. Here the CDR3 DNA reads TGTGCCAGGGAAGCGGGGTACCAAGAGACCCAGTACTTC. It is translated as CAREAGYQETQYF.